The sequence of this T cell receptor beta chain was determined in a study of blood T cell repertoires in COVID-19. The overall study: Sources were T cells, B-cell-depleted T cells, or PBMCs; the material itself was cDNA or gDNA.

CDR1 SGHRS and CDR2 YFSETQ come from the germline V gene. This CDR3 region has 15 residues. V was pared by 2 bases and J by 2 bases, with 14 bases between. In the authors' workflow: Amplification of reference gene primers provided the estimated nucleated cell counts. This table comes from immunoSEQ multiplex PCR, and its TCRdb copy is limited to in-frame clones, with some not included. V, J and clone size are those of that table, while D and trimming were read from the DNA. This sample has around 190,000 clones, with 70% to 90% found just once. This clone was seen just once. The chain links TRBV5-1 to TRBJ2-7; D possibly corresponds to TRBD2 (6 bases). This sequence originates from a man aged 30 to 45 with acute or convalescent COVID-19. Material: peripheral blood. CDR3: CASSFTTGATYEQYF. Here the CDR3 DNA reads TGCGCCAGCAGCTTTACCACGGGAGCGACCTACGAGCAGTACTTC.